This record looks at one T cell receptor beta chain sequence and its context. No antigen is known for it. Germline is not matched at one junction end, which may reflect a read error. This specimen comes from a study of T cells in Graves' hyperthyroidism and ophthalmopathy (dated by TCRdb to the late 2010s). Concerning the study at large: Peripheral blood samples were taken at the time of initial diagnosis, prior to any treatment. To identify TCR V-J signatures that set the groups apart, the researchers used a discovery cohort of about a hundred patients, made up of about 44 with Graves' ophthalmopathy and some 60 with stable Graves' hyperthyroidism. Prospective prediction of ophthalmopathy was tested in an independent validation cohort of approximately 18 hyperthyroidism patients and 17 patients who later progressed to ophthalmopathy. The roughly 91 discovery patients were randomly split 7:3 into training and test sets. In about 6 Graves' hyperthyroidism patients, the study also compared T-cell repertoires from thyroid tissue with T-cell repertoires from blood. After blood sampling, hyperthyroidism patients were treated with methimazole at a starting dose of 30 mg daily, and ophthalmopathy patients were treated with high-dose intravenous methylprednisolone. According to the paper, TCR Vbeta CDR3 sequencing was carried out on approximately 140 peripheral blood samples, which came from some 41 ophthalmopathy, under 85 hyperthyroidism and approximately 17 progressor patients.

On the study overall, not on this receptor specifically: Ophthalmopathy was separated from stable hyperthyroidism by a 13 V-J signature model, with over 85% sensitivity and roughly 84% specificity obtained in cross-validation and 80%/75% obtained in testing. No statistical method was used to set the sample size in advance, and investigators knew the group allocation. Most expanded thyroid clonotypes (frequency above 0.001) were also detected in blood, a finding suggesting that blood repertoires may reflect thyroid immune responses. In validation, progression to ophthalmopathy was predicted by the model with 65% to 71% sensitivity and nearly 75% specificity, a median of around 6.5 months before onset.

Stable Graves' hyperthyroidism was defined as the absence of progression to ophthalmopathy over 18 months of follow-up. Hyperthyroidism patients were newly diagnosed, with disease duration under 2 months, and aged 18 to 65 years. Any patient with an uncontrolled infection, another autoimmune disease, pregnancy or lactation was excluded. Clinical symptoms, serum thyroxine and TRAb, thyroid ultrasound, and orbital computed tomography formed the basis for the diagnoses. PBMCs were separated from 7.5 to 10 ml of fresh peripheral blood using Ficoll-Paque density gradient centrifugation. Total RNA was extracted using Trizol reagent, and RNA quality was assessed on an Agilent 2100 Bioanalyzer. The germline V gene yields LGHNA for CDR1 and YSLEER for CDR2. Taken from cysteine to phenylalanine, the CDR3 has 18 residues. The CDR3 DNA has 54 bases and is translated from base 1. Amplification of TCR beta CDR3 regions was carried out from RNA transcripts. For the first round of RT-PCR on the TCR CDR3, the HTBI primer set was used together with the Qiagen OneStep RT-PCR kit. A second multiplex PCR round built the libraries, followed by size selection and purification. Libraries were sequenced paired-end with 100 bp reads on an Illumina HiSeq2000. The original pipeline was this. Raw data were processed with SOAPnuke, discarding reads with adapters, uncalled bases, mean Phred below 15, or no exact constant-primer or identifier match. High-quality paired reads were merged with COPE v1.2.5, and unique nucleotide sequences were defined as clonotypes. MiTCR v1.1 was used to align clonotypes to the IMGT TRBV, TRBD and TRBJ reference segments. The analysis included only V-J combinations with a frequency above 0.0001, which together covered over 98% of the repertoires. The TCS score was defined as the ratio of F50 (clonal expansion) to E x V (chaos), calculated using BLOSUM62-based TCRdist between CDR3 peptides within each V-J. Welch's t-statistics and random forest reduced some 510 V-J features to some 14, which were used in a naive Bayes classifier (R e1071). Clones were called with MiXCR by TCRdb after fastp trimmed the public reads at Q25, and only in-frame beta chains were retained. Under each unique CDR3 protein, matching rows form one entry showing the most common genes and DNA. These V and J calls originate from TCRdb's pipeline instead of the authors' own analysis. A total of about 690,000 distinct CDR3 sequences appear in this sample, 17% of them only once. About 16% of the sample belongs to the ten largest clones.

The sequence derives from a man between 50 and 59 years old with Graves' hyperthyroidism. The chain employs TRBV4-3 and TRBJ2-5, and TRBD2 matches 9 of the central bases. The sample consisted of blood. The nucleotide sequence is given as TGCGCCAGCAGCCAAGATACCGGCGGGAGGGCCTCCAGAGAGACCCAGTGCTTC. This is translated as CASSQDTGGRASRETQCF.